The entry below gives a single T cell receptor (beta chain) sequence along with its context. What it binds is not known. Original processing methods: Clonotypes above 5% were considered putative leukemic clones, totaling fewer than 70. TCRdb's copy holds only in-frame clones and misses some; the assay was immunoSEQ multiplex PCR. That table furnishes V, J and clone size, whereas the DNA furnished D and trimming. The sample includes about 1,100 clones, roughly 73% of them seen just once. These data are taken from a study of STAT5B mutations in CD4+ large granular lymphocyte leukemia. Study findings and constraints: Patient CD4-sorted repertoires stayed more clonal than healthy ones after leukemic-clone removal. 8/27 top patient clones versus 2/35 control clones were TRBV06-family.

Padova, Helsinki and Shinshu hematology units supplied the CD4+ T-LGLL patients. Germline V gene sequence: CDR1 MNHEY, CDR2 SVGAGI. The V gene lost 2 bases and the J gene lost 1 base, with 6 bases spanning the gap. The CDR3 totals 13 residues. The specimen sequenced was PBMCs. The V gene is TRBV6-5, the J gene TRBJ2-7, with D uncertain. This sequence was found in a man aged 55 to 70 with CD4+ T-cell large granular lymphocyte leukemia. CDR3 loop: CASSYATSYEQYF. CDR3 DNA: TGTGCCAGCAGTTACGCCACGTCCTACGAGCAGTACTTC.